What follows is one TCR beta chain and its context. The CDR3 is 14 amino acids. V was cut by 1 base and J by 6 bases, with 10 bases left in between. Germline CDR1 reads MNHNS; CDR2 reads SASEGT. Reverse transcription of roughly 0.5 to 1 ug RNA was carried out with random hexamers. MiXCR, applied by TCRdb to the immunoSEQ multiplex PCR reads, yields one record per CDR3 protein. Of around 180,000 distinct CDR3 sequences listed, 80% to 95% were seen once; the top ten hold roughly 0.094%. The data were taken from a study of CD8 T cells in Susac syndrome. High-throughput TCR beta sequencing covered peripheral CD8+ and CD4+ T cells.

The chain has TRBV6-1 and TRBJ1-5; a weak D match, TRBD1 (5 bases). The sample consisted of CD4+ T cells from PBMCs. The source is a human donor with multiple sclerosis. As DNA, the CDR3 is TGTGCCAGCAGTGAAGGTGGGGCCGGTCAGCCCCAGCATTTT. Its protein is CASSEGGAGQPQHF.